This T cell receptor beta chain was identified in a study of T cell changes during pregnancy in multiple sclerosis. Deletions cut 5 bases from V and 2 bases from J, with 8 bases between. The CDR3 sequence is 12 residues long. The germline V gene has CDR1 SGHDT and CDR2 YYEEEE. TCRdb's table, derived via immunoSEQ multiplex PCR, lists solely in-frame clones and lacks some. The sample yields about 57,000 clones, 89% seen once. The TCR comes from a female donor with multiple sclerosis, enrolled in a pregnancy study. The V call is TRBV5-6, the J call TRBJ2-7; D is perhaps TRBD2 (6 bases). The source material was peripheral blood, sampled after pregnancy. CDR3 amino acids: CASSSGAYEQYF. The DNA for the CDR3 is TGTGCCAGCAGTTCGGGAGCCTACGAGCAGTACTTC.